This entry lists 9 T cell receptor beta chains sequenced from one sample in a study of siplizumab effects on memory and regulatory T cells. Clones were sequenced by immunoSEQ multiplex PCR, and TCRdb holds only the in-frame ones, with some missing. The table lists some 62,000 clones, around 78% of them singletons, with approximately 3.4% in the top ten. The sequenced sample was memory CD4+ T cells sorted from blood. All receptors derive from a human donor in good health.

The genes are TRBV6-5 and TRBJ1-2; no clear D gene. From germline, CDR1 is MNHEY and CDR2 SVGAGI. Trimming removed 8 bases from V and 0 bases from J, with 13 bases in between. CDR3 length equals 14 residues. The CDR3 loop reads CASRGGYTNYGYTF. The CDR3 DNA sequence: TGTGCCAGCCGTGGAGGATACACTAACTATGGCTACACCTTC.

This chain links TRBV5-4 with TRBJ1-2; D is possibly TRBD1 (5 bases). Deletions cut 2 bases from V and 8 bases from J, with 10 bases between. This CDR3 has 12 residues. The germline gives CDR1 SGHNT, CDR2 YYREEE (reference sequence). Here the CDR3 reads CASSFPGTGYTF. CDR3 in DNA: TGTGCCAGCAGCTTCCCAGGGACCGGCTACACCTTC.

The chain employs TRBV18 and TRBJ1-1; 10 bases are shared with TRBD1. J lost 10 bases, V lost 1 base, and 6 bases had no gene match. The CDR3 runs to 14 residues. Per germline, CDR1 KGHSH and CDR2 LQKENI. CDR3 sequence (DNA): TGTGCCAGCTCACCACTAGGACAGGGGGTCGGAGCTTTCTTT. The encoded protein is CASSPLGQGVGAFF.

This clone was recorded once. The chain is built from TRBV7-9 and TRBJ1-2; 8 bases are shared with TRBD1. Looked up from germline, CDR1 is SEHNR and CDR2 is FQNEAQ (reference sequence). The CDR3 is made up of 15 amino acids. V trimming: 5 bases; J trimming: 4 bases; junction bases outside the gene matches: 9. The CDR3 DNA is TGTGCCAGCAGCCTAGGACAGGGAATCTTCTATGGCTACACCTTC. This codes for CASSLGQGIFYGYTF.

The chain employs TRBV11-2 and TRBJ2-2, with unresolved D. Germline CDR1 is SGHAT and CDR2 is FQNNGV. CDR3 size: 13 residues. V gave up 2 bases and J gave up 7 bases, with 8 bases separating them. The CDR3 region is CASSLLSYGELFF. The CDR3 region has the DNA TGTGCCAGCAGCTTACTTTCCTACGGGGAGCTGTTTTTT.

This clone appeared a single time. The J gene is TRBJ2-1, the V gene TRBV10-3; D is possibly TRBD1 (5 bases). The CDR3 has 12 amino acids. Per the germline V gene, CDR1 is ENHRY and CDR2 is SYGVKD. The germline V and J ends were trimmed by 6 bases and 9 bases, with 12 bases remaining between them. DNA of the CDR3: TGTGCCATCAGGGGTCGGCAGGGTGAGCAGTTCTTC. Translating gives CAIRGRQGEQFF.

DNA of the CDR3: TGTGCCAGCAGCCCAGGAGCCCTAGAAGGCGGGGAGCTGTTTTTT. The encoded protein is CASSPGALEGGELFF. This chain links TRBV7-8 with TRBJ2-2, with unresolved D. The CDR3 consists of 15 residues. From germline, CDR1 is SGHVS and CDR2 FQNEAQ. Trimming took 5 bases from V and 7 from J, leaving 17 bases between them.

The chain joins TRBV13 to TRBJ1-6; maybe TRBD1 (6 bases). This CDR3 is 14 amino acids long. The V end was cut by 0 bases, the J end by 9 bases, with 9 bases between. The germline gives CDR1 PRHDT, CDR2 FYEKMQ (reference sequence). The CDR3 spells CASSLGQGLSPLHF. The DNA for the CDR3 is TGTGCCAGCAGCTTAGGACAGGGACTTTCACCCCTCCACTTT.

This chain links TRBV2 with TRBJ1-5, with a weak D call TRBD1 (5 bases). Trimming pared 6 bases from V and 6 bases from J, leaving 9 bases between. Germline CDR1 is SNHLY and CDR2 is FYNNEI. There are 12 residues in the CDR3. The CDR3 spells CASSRVTQPQHF. CDR3 nucleotide sequence: TGTGCCAGCAGCAGGGTAACTCAGCCCCAGCATTTT.